This T cell receptor beta chain was identified during a study of OX40 agonist ivuxolimab in advanced cancers. Findings and limits, study-wide: The study observed clonal expansion of CD4+ and CD8+ blood T cells by week 6 at 0.1 to 3.0 mg/kg.

The CDR3 is 15 amino acids. V gave up 0 bases and J gave up 2 bases, with 11 bases separating them. The V gene's germline CDR1 is SGHDN and CDR2 FVKESK. Sequencing used immunoSEQ multiplex PCR; TCRdb keeps in-frame clones, though not all of them. Found here are fewer than 45,000 clones, about four fifths of them singletons; the top ten hold approximately 1.8%. Note on this clone: As yet, its antigen is unknown.

The receptor's source is an adult with an advanced solid tumor such as melanoma, head and neck, liver or kidney cancer. The gene calls are TRBV14 and TRBJ2-7; D is possibly TRBD1 (5 bases). The sequencing here drew on CD4+ or CD8+ T cells sorted from blood, taken in a trial of the OX40 agonist ivuxolimab. CDR3 bases: TGTGCCAGCAGCCAAGAGATGGGGCCCCCCTACGAGCAGTACTTC. Translated, it gives CASSQEMGPPYEQYF.